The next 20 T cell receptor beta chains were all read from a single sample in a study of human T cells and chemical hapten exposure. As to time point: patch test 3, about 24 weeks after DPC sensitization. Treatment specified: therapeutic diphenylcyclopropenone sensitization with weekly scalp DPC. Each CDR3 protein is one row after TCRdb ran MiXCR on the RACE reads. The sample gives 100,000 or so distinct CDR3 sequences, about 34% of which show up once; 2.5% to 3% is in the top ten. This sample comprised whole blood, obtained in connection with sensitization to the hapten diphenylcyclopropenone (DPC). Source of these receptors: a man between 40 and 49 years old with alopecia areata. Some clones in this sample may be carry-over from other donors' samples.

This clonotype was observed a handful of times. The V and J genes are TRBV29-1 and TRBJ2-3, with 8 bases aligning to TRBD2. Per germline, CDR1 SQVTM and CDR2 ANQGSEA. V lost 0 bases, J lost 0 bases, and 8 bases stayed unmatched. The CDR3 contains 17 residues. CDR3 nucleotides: TGCAGCGTTGAAGAGGGTACTAGCGGAGGGAGCACAGATACGCAGTATTTT. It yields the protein CSVEEGTSGGSTDTQYF.

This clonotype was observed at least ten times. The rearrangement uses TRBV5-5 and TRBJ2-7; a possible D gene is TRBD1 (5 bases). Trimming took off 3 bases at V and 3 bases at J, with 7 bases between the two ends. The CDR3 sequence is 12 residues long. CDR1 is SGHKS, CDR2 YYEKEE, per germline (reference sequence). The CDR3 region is CASSSQGYEQYF. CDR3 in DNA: TGTGCCAGCAGCTCGCAGGGCTACGAGCAGTACTTC. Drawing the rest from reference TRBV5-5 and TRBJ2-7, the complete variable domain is DAGVTQSPTHLIKTRGQQVTLRCSPISGHKSVSWYQQVLGQGPQFIFQYYEKEERGRGNFPDRFSARQFPNYSSELNVNALLLGDSALYLCASSSQGYEQYFGPGTRLTVT.

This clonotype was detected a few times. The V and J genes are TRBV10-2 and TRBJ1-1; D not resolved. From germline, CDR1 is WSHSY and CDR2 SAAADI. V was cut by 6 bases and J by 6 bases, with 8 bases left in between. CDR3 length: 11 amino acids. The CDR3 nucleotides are TGCGCCAGCAGCCCGAATGCTGAAGCTTTCTTT. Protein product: CASSPNAEAFF.

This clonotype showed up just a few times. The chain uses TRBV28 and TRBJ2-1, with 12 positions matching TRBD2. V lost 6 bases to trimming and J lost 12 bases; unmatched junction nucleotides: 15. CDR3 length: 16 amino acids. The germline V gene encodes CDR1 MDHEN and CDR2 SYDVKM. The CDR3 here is CASSPTGLAGMGGQFF. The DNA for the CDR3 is TGTGCCAGCAGCCCAACGGGACTAGCGGGCATGGGCGGGCAGTTCTTC.

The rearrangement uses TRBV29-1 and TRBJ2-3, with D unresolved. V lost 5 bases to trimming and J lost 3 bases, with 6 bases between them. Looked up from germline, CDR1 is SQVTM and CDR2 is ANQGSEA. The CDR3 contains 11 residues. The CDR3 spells CSVLSTDTQYF. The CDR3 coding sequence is TGCAGCGTTCTTTCAACAGATACGCAGTATTTT.

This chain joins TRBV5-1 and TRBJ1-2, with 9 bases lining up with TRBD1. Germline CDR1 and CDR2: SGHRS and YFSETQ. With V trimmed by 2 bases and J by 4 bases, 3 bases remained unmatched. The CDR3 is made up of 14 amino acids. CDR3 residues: CASSFGTGSYGYTF. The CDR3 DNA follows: TGCGCCAGCAGCTTTGGGACAGGGAGCTATGGCTACACCTTC.

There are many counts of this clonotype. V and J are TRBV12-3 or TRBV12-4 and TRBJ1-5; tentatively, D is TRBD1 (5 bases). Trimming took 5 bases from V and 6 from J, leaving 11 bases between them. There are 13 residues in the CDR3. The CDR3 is CASSRGAGQPQHF. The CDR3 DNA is TGTGCCAGCAGTCGGGGCGCAGGTCAGCCCCAGCATTTT.

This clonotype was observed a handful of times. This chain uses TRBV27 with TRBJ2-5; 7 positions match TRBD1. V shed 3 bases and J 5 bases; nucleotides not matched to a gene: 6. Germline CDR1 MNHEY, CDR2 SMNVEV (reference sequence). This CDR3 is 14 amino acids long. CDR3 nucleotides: TGTGCCAGCAGTTTTAAGGGGGCGGTGGAGACCCAGTACTTC. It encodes CASSFKGAVETQYF.

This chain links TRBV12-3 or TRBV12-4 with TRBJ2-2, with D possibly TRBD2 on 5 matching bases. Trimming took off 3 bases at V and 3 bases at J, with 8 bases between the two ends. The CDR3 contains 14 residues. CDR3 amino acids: CASSFQEDTGELFF. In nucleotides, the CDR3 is TGTGCCAGCAGTTTTCAGGAGGACACCGGGGAGCTGTTTTTT.

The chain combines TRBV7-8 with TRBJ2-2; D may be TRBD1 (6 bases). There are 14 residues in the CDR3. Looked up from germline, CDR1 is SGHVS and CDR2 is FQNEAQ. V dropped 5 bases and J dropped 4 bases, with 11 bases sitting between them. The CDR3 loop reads CASSPGALTGELFF. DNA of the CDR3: TGTGCCAGCAGCCCAGGGGCCCTCACCGGGGAGCTGTTTTTT.

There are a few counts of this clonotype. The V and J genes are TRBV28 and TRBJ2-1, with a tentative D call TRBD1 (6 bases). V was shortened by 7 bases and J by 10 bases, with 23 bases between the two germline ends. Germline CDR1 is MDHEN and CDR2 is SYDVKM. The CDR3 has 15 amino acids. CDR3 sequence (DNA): TGTGCCAGCAATAGGGGGTGGGAACTATCCTGGGAGCAGTTCTTC. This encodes CASNRGWELSWEQFF.

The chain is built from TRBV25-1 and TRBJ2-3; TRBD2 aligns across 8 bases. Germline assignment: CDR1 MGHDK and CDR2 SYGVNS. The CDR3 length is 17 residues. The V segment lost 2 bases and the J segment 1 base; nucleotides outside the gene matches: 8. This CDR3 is CASSESAGGLGTDTQYF. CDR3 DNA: TGTGCCAGCAGTGAAAGTGCGGGGGGACTTGGCACAGATACGCAGTATTTT.

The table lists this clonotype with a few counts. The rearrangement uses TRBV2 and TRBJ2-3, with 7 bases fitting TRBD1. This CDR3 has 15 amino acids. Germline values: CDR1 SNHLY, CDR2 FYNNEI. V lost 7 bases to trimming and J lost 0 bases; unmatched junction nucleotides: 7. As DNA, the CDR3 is TGTGCCAGCACCCGACAGGGAGTTAGCACAGATACGCAGTATTTT. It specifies CASTRQGVSTDTQYF.

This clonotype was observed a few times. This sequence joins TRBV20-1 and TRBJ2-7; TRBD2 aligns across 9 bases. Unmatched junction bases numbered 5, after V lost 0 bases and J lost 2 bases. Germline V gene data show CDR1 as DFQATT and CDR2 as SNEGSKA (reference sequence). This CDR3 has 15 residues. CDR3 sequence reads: CSARDPGTSPYEQYF. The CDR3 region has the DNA TGCAGTGCTAGAGACCCCGGGACTAGCCCCTACGAGCAGTACTTC.

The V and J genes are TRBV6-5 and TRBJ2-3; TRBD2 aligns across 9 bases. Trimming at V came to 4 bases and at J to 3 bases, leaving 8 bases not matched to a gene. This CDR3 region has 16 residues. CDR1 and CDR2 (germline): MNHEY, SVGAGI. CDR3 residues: CASSLSGTSSTDTQYF. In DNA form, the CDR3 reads TGTGCCAGCAGTTTAAGCGGGACTAGCTCGACAGATACGCAGTATTTT.

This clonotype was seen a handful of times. The CDR3 loop is CASSPDRVAYEQYF. CDR3 coding DNA: TGTGCCAGCAGCCCGGACAGGGTCGCCTACGAGCAGTACTTC. The chain links TRBV6-1 to TRBJ2-7; 8 bases agree with TRBD1. The V and J ends lost 6 bases and 2 bases, in that order; junction bases with no gene match: 6. Germline loops: CDR1 MNHNS, CDR2 SASEGT. The CDR3 consists of 14 residues.

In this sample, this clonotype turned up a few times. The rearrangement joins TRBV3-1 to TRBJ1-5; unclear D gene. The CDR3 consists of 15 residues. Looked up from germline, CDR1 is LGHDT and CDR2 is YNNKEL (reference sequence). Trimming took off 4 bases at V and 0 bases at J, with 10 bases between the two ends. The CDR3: CASSPSKSSNQPQHF. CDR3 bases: TGTGCCAGCAGCCCAAGTAAGAGTAGCAATCAGCCCCAGCATTTT. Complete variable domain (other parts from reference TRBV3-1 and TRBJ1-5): DTAVSQTPKYLVTQMGNDKSIKCEQNLGHDTMYWYKQDSKKFLKIMFSYNNKELIINETVPNRFSPKSPDKAHLNLHINSLELGDSAVYFCASSPSKSSNQPQHFGDGTRLSIL.

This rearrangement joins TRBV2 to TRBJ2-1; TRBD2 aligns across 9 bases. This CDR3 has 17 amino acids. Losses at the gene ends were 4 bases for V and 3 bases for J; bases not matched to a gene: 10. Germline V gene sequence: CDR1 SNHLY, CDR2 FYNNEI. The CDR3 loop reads CASSAASGARNYNEQFF. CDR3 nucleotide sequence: TGTGCCAGCAGTGCTGCTAGCGGGGCGAGGAACTACAATGAGCAGTTCTTC.

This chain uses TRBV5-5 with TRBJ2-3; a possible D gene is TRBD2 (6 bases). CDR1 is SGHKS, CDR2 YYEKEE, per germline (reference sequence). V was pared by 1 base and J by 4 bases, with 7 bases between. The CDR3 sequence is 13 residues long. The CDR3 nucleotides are TGTGCCAGCAGCTTGACGGGGGCAGATACGCAGTATTTT. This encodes CASSLTGADTQYF.

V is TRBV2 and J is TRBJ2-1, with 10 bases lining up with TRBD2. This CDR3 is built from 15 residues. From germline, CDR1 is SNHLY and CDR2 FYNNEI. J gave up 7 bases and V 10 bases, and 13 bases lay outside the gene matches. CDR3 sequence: CATEGELAGANEQFF. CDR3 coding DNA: TGTGCCACCGAGGGGGAGCTAGCGGGAGCTAATGAGCAGTTCTTC. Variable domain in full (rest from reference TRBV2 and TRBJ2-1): EPEVTQTPSHQVTQMGQEVILRCVPISNHLYFYWYRQILGQKVEFLVSFYNNEISEKSEIFDDQFSVERPDGSNFTLKIRSTKLEDSAMYFCATEGELAGANEQFFGPGTRLTVL.